Reported below is one TCR beta chain. This clonotype has ten or more counts. The target of this receptor is not known. The input lacks base qualities; no much larger clone sits a single base away. The germline V gene sets CDR1 to ENHRY and CDR2 to SYGVKD. Including cysteine and phenylalanine, the CDR3 has 16 amino acids. Only the CDR3 part of the read is kept: 48 bases, read in frame from the first base. V is pruned by 3 bases and J by 6 bases, leaving 10 bases of the junction without a gene match. The record originates from a study of CD8 T cells in ankylosing spondylitis (dated by TCRdb to 2017 to 2019). About the full investigation: The study profiled T cell receptor beta repertoires in healthy donors and ankylosing spondylitis patients to find disease-linked TCR variants. The full study cohort comprised 25 ankylosing spondylitis patients and some 100 healthy donors. Peripheral blood samples were taken, and synovial fluid was additionally collected from ankylosing spondylitis patients. General findings and caveats noted by the study authors: Blood from ankylosing spondylitis patients appeared to be characterized by a TCR beta motif made up of under 10 highly homologous amino acid variants. Some motif variants were previously reported in synovial fluid and blood of reactive arthritis patients, suggesting common disease-initiation mechanisms. The disease-linked clones showed a CD8+ phenotype and occurred at relatively low frequencies in peripheral blood. The disease-linked clones were reported as significantly enriched in matched synovial fluid samples from ankylosing spondylitis patients.

The listed sequencing device is Illumina HiSeq 2500. TCR beta libraries were prepared by quantitative 5'-RACE with molecular barcodes. The paper's processing steps were these. To identify disease-linked TCR variants, a new computational method was used, one built on a probabilistic model of VDJ rearrangement. The raw public data were reprocessed by TCRdb itself: fastp quality trimming at Q25, MiXCR clonotype calling, in-frame beta chains only. Each record represents a unique CDR3 protein, reported with the most common genes and DNA among its rows. The V and J calls shown here were made by TCRdb, not taken from the authors' results. The sample contains around 230,000 distinct CDR3 sequences, approximately 8% of them found a single time. Approximately 4.8% of the sample is in the top ten clones.

The V gene is TRBV10-3 and the J gene is TRBJ1-2; 10 of the junction bases match TRBD1. The TCR was taken from a female donor with ankylosing spondylitis or in good health (not recorded which). Sequenced material: blood, either unsorted or a sorted T cell fraction (not recorded which). The nucleotides are TGTGCCATCAGTGAAAGAAGTGGGACAGGGGAGGATGGCTACACCTTC. Translated, it gives CAISERSGTGEDGYTF.